The rows below give T cell receptor beta chains drawn from one sample of a study of T cell repertoires in cytomegalovirus infection. From the reads, TCRdb called clonotypes with MiXCR, one entry per CDR3 protein. This sample has almost 550,000 distinct CDR3 sequences, with 16% found just once. Sequenced sample: CD8+ T cells from PBMCs. The receptors shown here come from a human donor in good health (CMV status not recorded). Some clones in this sample may be carry-over from other donors' samples. Each CDR3 is given with its conserved first and last residue. Fields, in order: V gene, J gene, CDR3 protein.

V: TRBV5-4; J: TRBJ2-1; CDR3: CASSTPEGLFNEQFF
V: TRBV12-3/TRBV12-4; J: TRBJ2-7; CDR3: CASRFGIEQYF
V: TRBV6-6; J: TRBJ1-2; CDR3: CASRIQGAWYGYTF
V: TRBV4-1; J: TRBJ1-1; CDR3: CASSQLSRLLGDRAEAFF
V: TRBV30; J: TRBJ2-1; CDR3: CAWSVLAPWSNEQFF
V: TRBV7-9; J: TRBJ2-5; CDR3: CASSSRQSTETQYF
V: TRBV6-6; J: TRBJ2-7; CDR3: CAEGRVTYEQYF
V: TRBV28; J: TRBJ2-5; CDR3: CASSLFGYGETQYF
V: TRBV27; J: TRBJ2-1; CDR3: CASSLRGSGEQFF
V: TRBV5-4; J: TRBJ1-1; CDR3: CASGPGQGFGGTEAFF
V: TRBV7-3; J: TRBJ2-3; CDR3: CASSLAQGSATDTQYF
V: TRBV14; J: TRBJ2-1; CDR3: CASSKLAGESYNEQFF
V: TRBV6-1; J: TRBJ2-1; CDR3: CASSEAASGKAYNEQFF
V: TRBV12-3/TRBV12-4; J: TRBJ1-5; CDR3: CASSSQGASQPQHF
V: TRBV7-9; J: TRBJ2-1; CDR3: CASRFTDRVFYEQFF
V: TRBV7-6; J: TRBJ1-5; CDR3: CASSHRGGGQPQHF
V: TRBV29-1; J: TRBJ1-1; CDR3: CSDLTGGPEAFF
V: TRBV2; J: TRBJ1-5; CDR3: CASSDGGYSNQPQHF
V: TRBV13; J: TRBJ2-1; CDR3: CASSPTRRSYNEQFF
V: TRBV7-9; J: TRBJ1-1; CDR3: CASSWMGGDTEAFF
V: TRBV7-2; J: TRBJ1-5; CDR3: CASSPIQDRFNQPQHF
V: TRBV6-2/TRBV6-3; J: TRBJ2-3; CDR3: CASSYQASTDYTDTQYF
V: TRBV13; J: TRBJ2-7; CDR3: CASSQTRDYLYEQYF
V: TRBV27; J: TRBJ2-7; CDR3: CASSLRGQYEQYF
V: TRBV10-2; J: TRBJ2-5; CDR3: CASSEAQPQETQYF
V: TRBV7-9; J: TRBJ2-7; CDR3: CASSRGRGNEQYF
V: TRBV10-3; J: TRBJ1-2; CDR3: CAIHTEGWGNYGYTF
V: TRBV10-2; J: TRBJ1-2; CDR3: CASSRDIKFSNYGYTF
V: TRBV29-1; J: TRBJ2-7; CDR3: CSVETSGEYEQYF
V: TRBV28; J: TRBJ2-1; CDR3: CASSSRLAGDVSSYNEQFF
V: TRBV19; J: TRBJ1-1; CDR3: CASSIGDRPNTEAFF
V: TRBV7-2; J: TRBJ2-3; CDR3: CASSPVSLTDTQYF
V: TRBV5-8; J: TRBJ2-1; CDR3: CASSLGAGEVNNEQFF
V: TRBV2; J: TRBJ2-7; CDR3: CASRSSWNVYEQYF
V: TRBV2; J: TRBJ2-6; CDR3: CAYVSGANVLTF
V: TRBV20-1; J: TRBJ2-1; CDR3: CSARGEETAGVLYYEQFF
V: TRBV29-1; J: TRBJ2-5; CDR3: CSVPMDRAMETQYF
V: TRBV27; J: TRBJ2-5; CDR3: CASSPASGEETQYF
V: TRBV6-5; J: TRBJ1-1; CDR3: CASSYSVVGNTEAFF
V: TRBV29-1; J: TRBJ1-2; CDR3: CSAIPMGLLTYGYTF
V: TRBV2; J: TRBJ2-7; CDR3: CASSTLAGGPHEQYF
V: TRBV7-9; J: TRBJ1-1; CDR3: CASSLDPNTEAFF
V: TRBV28; J: TRBJ2-7; CDR3: CASSLTTGRGFKQYF
V: TRBV11-2; J: TRBJ1-2; CDR3: CASSPLAALDGYTF
V: TRBV14; J: TRBJ1-1; CDR3: CASGWGNTEAFF
V: TRBV7-8; J: TRBJ1-2; CDR3: CASSLGMEGAGNYGYTF
V: TRBV11-2; J: TRBJ2-7; CDR3: CASRDTRGDETYEQYF